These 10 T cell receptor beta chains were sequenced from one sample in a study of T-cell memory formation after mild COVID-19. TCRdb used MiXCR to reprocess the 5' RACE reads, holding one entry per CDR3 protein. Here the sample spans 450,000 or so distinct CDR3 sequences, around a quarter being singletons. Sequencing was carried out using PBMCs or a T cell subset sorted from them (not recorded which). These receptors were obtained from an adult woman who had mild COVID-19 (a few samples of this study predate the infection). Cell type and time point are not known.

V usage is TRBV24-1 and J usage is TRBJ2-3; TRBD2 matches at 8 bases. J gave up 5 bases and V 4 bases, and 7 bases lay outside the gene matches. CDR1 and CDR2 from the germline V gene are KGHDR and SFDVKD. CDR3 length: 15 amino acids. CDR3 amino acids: CATSDIGGAQDTQYF. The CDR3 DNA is TGTGCCACCAGTGACATCGGGGGGGCCCAAGATACGCAGTATTTT.

CDR3 sequence: CASSAGVAGRAGANVLTF. The DNA for the CDR3 is TGTGCCAGCAGCGCGGGGGTAGCGGGGAGGGCTGGGGCCAACGTCCTGACTTTC. The chain is built from TRBV7-3 and TRBJ2-6; 8 nucleotides line up with TRBD2. Germline V CDR1 and CDR2: SGHTA, FQGTGA. V shed 5 bases and J 2 bases; nucleotides not matched to a gene: 11. The length of the CDR3 is 18 residues.

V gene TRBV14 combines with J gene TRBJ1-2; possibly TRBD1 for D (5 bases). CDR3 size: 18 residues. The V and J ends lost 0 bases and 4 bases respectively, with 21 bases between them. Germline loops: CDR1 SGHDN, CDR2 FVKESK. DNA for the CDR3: TGTGCCAGCAGCCAAGATCATCAGGGACCGAGATCGATCTATGGCTACACCTTC. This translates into CASSQDHQGPRSIYGYTF.

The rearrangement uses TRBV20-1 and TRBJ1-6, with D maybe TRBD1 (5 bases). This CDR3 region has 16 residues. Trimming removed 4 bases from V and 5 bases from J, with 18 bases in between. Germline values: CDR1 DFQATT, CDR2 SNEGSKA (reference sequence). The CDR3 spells CSANRRDRPNNSPLHF. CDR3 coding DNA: TGCAGTGCTAACCGCCGGGACCGGCCGAATAATTCACCCCTCCACTTT.

This CDR3 is CASSEVERVNTGELFF. The CDR3 bases are TGTGCCAGCAGTGAAGTTGAGCGGGTGAACACCGGGGAGCTGTTTTTT. The chain couples TRBV6-1 to TRBJ2-2, with a tentative D call TRBD2 (6 bases). Germline V CDR1 and CDR2: MNHNS, SASEGT. The V end lost 1 base, the J end lost 1 base, and 10 bases lay between the germline ends. This CDR3 spans 16 amino acids.

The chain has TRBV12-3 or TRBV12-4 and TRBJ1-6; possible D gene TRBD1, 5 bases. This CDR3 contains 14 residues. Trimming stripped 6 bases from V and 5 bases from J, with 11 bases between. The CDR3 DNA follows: TGTGCCAGCAGCTCGGGACTGGATAATTCACCCCTCCACTTT. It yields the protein CASSSGLDNSPLHF.

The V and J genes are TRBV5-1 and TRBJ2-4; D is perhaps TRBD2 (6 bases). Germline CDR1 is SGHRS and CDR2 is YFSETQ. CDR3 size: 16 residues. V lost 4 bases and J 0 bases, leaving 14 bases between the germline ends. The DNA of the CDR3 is TGCGCCAGCAGCCCCCGACTAGATCTAGCCAAAAACATTCAGTACTTC. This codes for CASSPRLDLAKNIQYF. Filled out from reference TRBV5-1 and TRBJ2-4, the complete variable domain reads KAGVTQTPRYLIKTRGQQVTLSCSPISGHRSVSWYQQTPGQGLQFLFEYFSETQRNKGNFPGRFSGRQFSNSRSEMNVSTLELGDSALYLCASSPRLDLAKNIQYFGAGTRLSVL.

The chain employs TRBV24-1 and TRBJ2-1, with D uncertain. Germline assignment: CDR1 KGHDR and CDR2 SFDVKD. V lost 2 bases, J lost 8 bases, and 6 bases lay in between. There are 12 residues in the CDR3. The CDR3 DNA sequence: TGTGCCACCAGTGATTCAAGGGATGAGCAGTTCTTC. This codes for CATSDSRDEQFF.

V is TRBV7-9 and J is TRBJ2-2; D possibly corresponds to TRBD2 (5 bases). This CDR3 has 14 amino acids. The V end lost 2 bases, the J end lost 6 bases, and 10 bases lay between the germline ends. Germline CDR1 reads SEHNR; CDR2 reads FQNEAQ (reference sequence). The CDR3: CASSLSGAAGELFF. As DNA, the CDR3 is TGTGCCAGCAGCTTAAGCGGAGCCGCCGGGGAGCTGTTTTTT.

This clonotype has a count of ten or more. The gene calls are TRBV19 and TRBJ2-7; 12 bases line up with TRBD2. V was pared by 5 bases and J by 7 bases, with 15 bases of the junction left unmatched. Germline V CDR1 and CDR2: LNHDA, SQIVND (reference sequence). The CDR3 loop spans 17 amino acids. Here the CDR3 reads CASSGSGLAGNPGEQYF. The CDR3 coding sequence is TGTGCCAGTAGTGGATCCGGACTAGCGGGAAATCCGGGAGAGCAGTACTTC.